This T cell receptor (beta chain) was profiled in a study of T cell changes during pregnancy in multiple sclerosis. Profiling relied on immunoSEQ multiplex PCR, and the TCRdb table lists in-frame clones only, not all of them. The repertoire includes around 100,000 clones, about nine tenths of them detected once, and about 3.4% sits in the top ten. CDR1 LNHDA and CDR2 SQIVND come from the germline V gene (reference sequence). V lost 9 bases to trimming and J lost 6 bases; unmatched junction nucleotides: 9. This CDR3 has 13 residues. The sequenced sample was peripheral blood, obtained in the second trimester of pregnancy. This receptor was obtained from a female donor with multiple sclerosis, enrolled in a pregnancy study. The chain is built from TRBV19 and TRBJ2-7; TRBD1 matches at 9 bases. CDR3 DNA sequence: TGTGCCAGCCGGGACAGGGTCCTCGGCGAGCAGTACTTC. Translating gives CASRDRVLGEQYF.